Detailed here is one T cell receptor (beta chain). Assay: immunoSEQ multiplex PCR; the TCRdb copy retains only in-frame clones and omits some. The sample holds a few hundred thousand clones, approximately 97% seen once. This sample stems from a study of shared clonotypes between healthy human individuals. V trimming: 2 bases; J trimming: 4 bases; junction bases outside the gene matches: 4. Per the germline V gene, CDR1 is LGHNA and CDR2 is YNFKEQ. This CDR3 has 15 amino acids. Sequencing input: naive CD4+ T cells sorted from blood. Documented subset: CD45RA+ positively selected. The receptor was derived from a woman in her 30s in good health. This chain uses TRBV4-2 with TRBJ2-7; 11 bases map to TRBD2. CDR3 sequence: CASSQTSGSSYEQYF. Written as DNA, the CDR3 is TGTGCCAGCAGCCAAACTAGCGGGAGTTCGTACGAGCAGTACTTC.